The T cell receptor (beta chain) under discussion was sequenced for a study of regulatory T cells in long-lasting Graves disease. Findings of the study overall: TCR diversity in persistent Graves' patients was below that of newly diagnosed ones.

Worth noting for this clonotype: The antigen remains unidentified.

With iRepertoire HTBI primers and Arm-PCR of CDR3 regions, TCR beta libraries were built. TCRdb processed the multiplex PCR reads anew with MiXCR; each CDR3 protein has one entry. The sample has a few hundred thousand distinct CDR3 sequences, roughly a quarter seen once; the top ten hold roughly 26%. The germline gives CDR1 SEHNR, CDR2 FQNEAQ (reference sequence). The V gene end was trimmed by 0 bases and the J gene end by 5 bases; junction bases not matched to a gene: 7. The CDR3 has 16 amino acids. Time point in this sample: persistent/refractory GD, antithyroid drugs over 5 years with positive TRAb. PBMC-derived RNA was used for the TCR library.

Specimen: peripheral blood mononuclear cells (PBMCs), collected when the disease was refractory, from a patient treated with antithyroid drugs. The chain links TRBV7-9 to TRBJ1-1; 9 bases fit TRBD1. The receptor was isolated from a female donor with Graves disease. CDR3 DNA: TGTGCCAGCAGCTTAGCTACAGGGGGCGTCGGGACTGAAGCTTTCTTT. Its translation is CASSLATGGVGTEAFF.